This T cell receptor beta chain is drawn from a study of identical twins. Study results and caveats: With abundant cord blood beta clonotypes, insertions were fewer; memory repertoires showed no such pattern.

With respect to this clonotype: The antigen is undetermined.

A single record per CDR3 protein comes from TCRdb applying MiXCR to the 5' RACE reads. The table lists hundreds of thousands of distinct CDR3 sequences, approximately 9% of them singletons. Per germline, CDR1 DFQATT and CDR2 SNEGSKA (reference sequence). The V and J ends lost 0 bases and 4 bases, in that order; junction bases with no gene match: 5. CDR3 size: 15 residues. These records were also assigned to another study, of yellow fever vaccine responses in identical twins. From that report: Twin vaccine T cell responses reportedly seemed partly convergent, partly personalized.

The sample consisted of PBMCs. The sequence was collected from a woman aged 18-29 years in good health. V is TRBV20-1 and J is TRBJ1-2; 10 nucleotides align to TRBD1. CDR3 sequence reads: CSAREWDRGIYGYTF. The CDR3 DNA follows: TGCAGTGCTAGAGAATGGGACAGGGGAATCTATGGCTACACCTTC.